The 9 T cell receptor beta chains presented below share a single source sample, sequenced in a study of CXCR3-negative and CXCR3-positive naive CD8 T cells. Study results and limitations: A higher hydrophobicity marked the TRB CDR3s of CXCR3-positive naive cells versus CXCR3-negative naive cells.

These TCRs are of unknown antigen specificity. UMI-labeled TRB cDNA libraries were prepared by 5' RACE. From the 5' RACE reads, TCRdb lists one entry per CDR3 protein and no DNA. Found here are 140,000 to 150,000 distinct CDR3 sequences; the top ten clones hold 0.25% to 0.35%. The sample consisted of naive CXCR3+ CD8+ T cells from blood. The subset: CD45RO-CCR7+CD27+CD95- naive CD8+ T cells expressing CXCR3 (TNR3+). These receptors came from a human donor in good health. Some clones in this sample may be carry-over from other donors' samples.

The chain combines TRBV6-6 with TRBJ2-3. Germline-derived CDR1 and CDR2 are MNHNY and SVGAGI (reference sequence). The CDR3 length is 15 residues. CDR3 in amino acids: CASSYSSFSTDTQYF.

Here the CDR3 reads CASSSTVVLNAEAFF. This sequence joins TRBV5-1 and TRBJ1-1. The germline CDR1 and CDR2 sequences are SGHRS and YFSETQ. The CDR3 contains 15 residues.

The CDR3 spells CAISQTRQGELSYEQYF. V gene TRBV6-6 combines with J gene TRBJ2-7; with no DNA, the TCRdb D assignment of TRBD1 cannot be verified. The CDR3 sequence is 17 residues long. Looked up from germline, CDR1 is MNHNY and CDR2 is SVGAGI (reference sequence).

The rearrangement uses TRBV19 and TRBJ2-2; TCRdb indicates TRBD1, and absent DNA this call remains unverified. The CDR3 runs to 16 residues. Germline V lookup: CDR1 LNHDA, CDR2 SQIVND (reference sequence). CDR3 loop: CASSTREDRNTGELFF. Drawing the rest from reference TRBV19 and TRBJ2-2, the complete variable domain is DGGITQSPKYLFRKEGQNVTLSCEQNLNHDAMYWYRQDPGQGLRLIYYSQIVNDFQKGDIAEGYSVSREKKESFPLTVTSAQKNPTAFYLCASSTREDRNTGELFFGEGSRLTVL.

V and J are TRBV29-1 and TRBJ1-1. The CDR3 contains 12 residues. The germline CDR1 and CDR2 sequences are SQVTM and ANQGSEA. The CDR3 reads CSVERVDTEAFF.

The chain uses TRBV7-8 and TRBJ1-5; lacking DNA, the TRBD1 call made by TCRdb goes unchecked. The germline CDR1 and CDR2 sequences are SGHVS and FQNEAQ. The CDR3 runs to 14 residues. The CDR3 region is CASSAGQGNQPQHF.

The CDR3: CSDPGTGVSEQYF. The chain recombines TRBV20-1 with TRBJ2-7; TCRdb's D call of TRBD1 is untestable without DNA. Germline loops: CDR1 DFQATT, CDR2 SNEGSKA (reference sequence). This CDR3 is 13 amino acids long.

The CDR3 region is CASSPLTDLSTDTQYF. This chain uses TRBV28 with TRBJ2-3; TCRdb's assignment of TRBD1 cannot be checked, as there is no DNA. Germline V gene data show CDR1 as MDHEN and CDR2 as SYDVKM. There are 16 residues in the CDR3.

CDR3 residues: CSVLMGVSVTQYF. This chain uses TRBV29-1 with TRBJ2-5; no DNA is available, so the TRBD1 call from TCRdb remains unchecked. The germline CDR1 and CDR2 sequences are SQVTM and ANQGSEA. There are 13 residues in the CDR3.